What follows are 17 T cell receptor beta chains derived from one specimen sequenced in a study of CD8+CD57+ T cells in acquired aplastic anemia. Template material for TCR beta VDJ and CDR3 profiling consisted of genomic DNA. TCRdb fed the reads into MiXCR, producing one record per CDR3 protein. The sample yields about 180,000 distinct CDR3 sequences, under 55% seen once. The sequenced sample was sorted CD4+, CD8+, or CD8+CD57+ T cells (not recorded which) from PBMCs. Receptor source: a human donor in good health.

This clonotype was detected ten times or more. The chain links TRBV19 to TRBJ2-1; D tentatively reads TRBD1 or TRBD2 (5 bases each). The CDR3 has 15 residues. CDR1 and CDR2 (germline): LNHDA, SQIVND (reference sequence). V shed 6 bases and J shed 6 bases, with 18 bases lying between them. CDR3 sequence: CASRTGTLLGNEQFF. The CDR3, as DNA: TGTGCCAGTAGAACCGGGACCCTCCTCGGCAATGAGCAGTTCTTC. Drawing the rest from reference TRBV19 and TRBJ2-1, the complete variable domain is DGGITQSPKYLFRKEGQNVTLSCEQNLNHDAMYWYRQDPGQGLRLIYYSQIVNDFQKGDIAEGYSVSREKKESFPLTVTSAQKNPTAFYLCASRTGTLLGNEQFFGPGTRLTVL.

There are a few counts of this clonotype. The CDR3 loop reads CAAGGYADTEAFF. The CDR3 bases are TGTGCCGCAGGGGGCTATGCGGACACTGAAGCTTTCTTT. The chain has TRBV2 and TRBJ1-1; 8 bases are a match to TRBD1. CDR1 SNHLY and CDR2 FYNNEI come from the germline V gene. The trim removed 11 bases at V and 3 bases at J, leaving 8 bases unmatched. The CDR3 extends over 13 amino acids.

This clonotype showed up many times. This chain uses TRBV6-2 or TRBV6-3 with TRBJ2-3; D not resolved. V lost 0 bases to trimming and J lost 1 base, with 17 bases between them. The CDR3 is made up of 18 amino acids. Germline CDR1 reads MNHEY; CDR2 reads SVGEGT. CDR3 sequence (DNA): TGTGCCAGCAGTTACTCCCCCGTCCTAACTGGAGGCACAGATACGCAGTATTTT. Translating gives CASSYSPVLTGGTDTQYF.

This clonotype was picked up many times. The V gene is TRBV6-1, the J gene TRBJ2-7; 12 nucleotides line up with TRBD2. Germline lookup yields CDR1 MNHNS and CDR2 SASEGT. CDR3 length: 13 amino acids. The trim removed 6 bases at V and 3 bases at J, leaving 0 bases unmatched. The CDR3 loop reads CASRLAGGYEQYF. Here the CDR3 DNA reads TGTGCCAGCAGACTAGCGGGAGGCTACGAGCAGTACTTC.

This clonotype was picked up many times. The chain employs TRBV5-1 and TRBJ1-2; 9 positions match TRBD1. The J segment lost 6 bases and the V segment lost 4 bases, leaving 4 bases of the junction unmatched. The CDR3 spans 13 residues. Germline V gene data show CDR1 as SGHRS and CDR2 as YFSETQ. The chain's CDR3 is CASSEDRGHGYTF. The CDR3 DNA is TGCGCCAGCAGCGAGGACAGGGGCCATGGCTACACCTTC.

This clonotype was recorded at least ten times. The chain is built from TRBV24-1 and TRBJ2-3; possible D gene TRBD2, 5 bases. V lost 5 bases and J lost 0, with 14 bases in between. The CDR3 is 16 amino acids. Germline values: CDR1 KGHDR, CDR2 SFDVKD. The CDR3 is CATSGMRTASTDTQYF. In DNA form, the CDR3 reads TGTGCCACCAGTGGGATGAGGACTGCTAGCACAGATACGCAGTATTTT.

In DNA form, the CDR3 reads TGTGCCACCAGCGGGGGGCAACAGCCCCAGCATTTT. Translation gives CATSGGQQPQHF. This rearrangement joins TRBV15 to TRBJ1-5, with D perhaps TRBD1 (6 bases). Trimming took off 5 bases at V and 7 bases at J, with 9 bases between the two ends. The CDR3 has 12 residues. Germline assignment: CDR1 LNHNV and CDR2 YYDKDF (reference sequence). Drawing the rest from reference TRBV15 and TRBJ1-5, the complete variable domain is DAMVIQNPRYQVTQFGKPVTLSCSQTLNHNVMYWYQQKSSQAPKLLFHYYDKDFNNEADTPDNFQSRRPNTSFCFLDIRSPGLGDTAMYLCATSGGQQPQHFGDGTRLSIL.

The sample holds many counts of this clonotype. The V call is TRBV19, the J call TRBJ2-7, with TRBD2 matching 8 bases. There are 14 residues in the CDR3. The germline gives CDR1 LNHDA, CDR2 SQIVND (reference sequence). The V gene end was trimmed by 5 bases and the J gene end by 1 base; junction bases not matched to a gene: 4. CDR3: CASSASGSSYEQYF. The CDR3 coding sequence is TGTGCCAGTAGTGCTAGCGGGTCTTCCTACGAGCAGTACTTC. Using reference TRBV19 and TRBJ2-7 for the parts outside the CDR3, the full variable domain is DGGITQSPKYLFRKEGQNVTLSCEQNLNHDAMYWYRQDPGQGLRLIYYSQIVNDFQKGDIAEGYSVSREKKESFPLTVTSAQKNPTAFYLCASSASGSSYEQYFGPGTRLTVT.

This chain joins TRBV19 and TRBJ1-2; possibly TRBD1 for D (6 bases). V lost 4 bases, J lost 0 bases, and 9 bases lay in between. CDR1 is LNHDA, CDR2 SQIVND, per germline (reference sequence). The CDR3 consists of 14 residues. The CDR3 is CASSTGQTNYGYTF. DNA for the CDR3: TGTGCCAGTAGTACGGGACAAACTAACTATGGCTACACCTTC. The complete variable domain, with remaining parts taken from reference TRBV19 and TRBJ1-2, reads DGGITQSPKYLFRKEGQNVTLSCEQNLNHDAMYWYRQDPGQGLRLIYYSQIVNDFQKGDIAEGYSVSREKKESFPLTVTSAQKNPTAFYLCASSTGQTNYGYTFGSGTRLTVV.

In this sample, this clonotype turned up many times. The J gene is TRBJ2-2, the V gene TRBV7-3, with TRBD1 as a possible D gene (6 bases). Deletions cut 4 bases from V and 4 bases from J, with 16 bases between. Per germline, CDR1 SGHTA and CDR2 FQGTGA. The CDR3 is 16 amino acids. The CDR3 protein is CASSSAIMGATGELFF. DNA for the CDR3: TGTGCCAGCAGCTCGGCGATCATGGGGGCCACCGGGGAGCTGTTTTTT. Filled out from reference TRBV7-3 and TRBJ2-2, the complete variable domain reads GAGVSQTPSNKVTEKGKYVELRCDPISGHTALYWYRQSLGQGPEFLIYFQGTGAADDSGLPNDRFFAVRPEGSVSTLKIQRTERGDSAVYLCASSSAIMGATGELFFGEGSRLTVL.

This sequence joins TRBV2 and TRBJ2-5, with D uncertain. CDR3 size: 13 residues. The V gene's germline CDR1 is SNHLY and CDR2 FYNNEI. Trimming removed 8 bases from V and 5 bases from J, with 15 bases in between. The CDR3 protein is CASLQGFVETQYF. In nucleotides, the CDR3 is TGTGCCAGCCTACAAGGATTCGTGGAGACCCAGTACTTC.

The V and J genes are TRBV20-1 and TRBJ2-5; maybe TRBD1 (6 bases). Germline assignment: CDR1 DFQATT and CDR2 SNEGSKA (reference sequence). The CDR3 extends over 15 amino acids. Trimming left V 0 bases short and J 2 bases short, with 13 bases between. Here the CDR3 DNA reads TGCAGTGCTAGAGATCGGTTGGGACATCAAGAGACCCAGTACTTC. It is translated as CSARDRLGHQETQYF.

The chain combines TRBV12-3 or TRBV12-4 with TRBJ1-2; D not resolved. Trimming stripped 3 bases from V and 5 bases from J, with 7 bases between. CDR3 length: 12 residues. For the CDR3, the DNA is TGTGCCAGCAGTTTGTTTATATATGGCTACACCTTC. Translating gives CASSLFIYGYTF.

This clonotype was seen at least ten times. J is TRBJ2-7 and V is TRBV20-1; 11 bases line up with TRBD2. CDR1 is DFQATT and CDR2 is SNEGSKA in the germline V gene (reference sequence). The junction had 6 bases not matched to a gene; V was cut back by 1 base and J by 4 bases. CDR3 length: 15 residues. The CDR3 coding sequence is TGCAGTGCTAGAGTGGAACTAGCGGGAGTGTACGAGCAGTACTTC. This sequence encodes CSARVELAGVYEQYF.

This clonotype showed up many times. The chain combines TRBV7-2 with TRBJ2-7, with TRBD2 matching 14 bases. CDR1 and CDR2 (germline): SGHTA, FQGNSA. This CDR3 spans 15 amino acids. Trimming took 5 bases from V and 3 from J; bases not matched to a gene: 3. CDR3 DNA: TGTGCCAGCAGCGGGACTAGCGGGAGAGTCTACGAGCAGTACTTC. Translated, it gives CASSGTSGRVYEQYF.

The chain has TRBV7-9 and TRBJ2-3; 7 positions agree with TRBD2. Germline V lookup: CDR1 SEHNR, CDR2 FQNEAQ (reference sequence). The CDR3 is 13 amino acids. V gave up 8 bases and J gave up 0 bases; unmatched junction bases: 2. The CDR3 here is CASEGGSTDTQYF. The CDR3 nucleotides are TGTGCCAGCGAGGGAGGGAGCACAGATACGCAGTATTTT.

This clonotype was counted a single time. The chain carries TRBV11-1 and TRBJ2-1; TRBD2 matches 7 bases. V dropped 5 bases and J dropped 3; count of bases not matched to a gene: 10. Germline V gene lookup returns CDR1 SGHAT and CDR2 FQDESV (reference sequence). There are 16 residues in the CDR3. CDR3 region: CASSPLGGVYYNEQFF. CDR3 nucleotides: TGTGCCAGCAGCCCACTTGGGGGGGTCTACTACAATGAGCAGTTCTTC.